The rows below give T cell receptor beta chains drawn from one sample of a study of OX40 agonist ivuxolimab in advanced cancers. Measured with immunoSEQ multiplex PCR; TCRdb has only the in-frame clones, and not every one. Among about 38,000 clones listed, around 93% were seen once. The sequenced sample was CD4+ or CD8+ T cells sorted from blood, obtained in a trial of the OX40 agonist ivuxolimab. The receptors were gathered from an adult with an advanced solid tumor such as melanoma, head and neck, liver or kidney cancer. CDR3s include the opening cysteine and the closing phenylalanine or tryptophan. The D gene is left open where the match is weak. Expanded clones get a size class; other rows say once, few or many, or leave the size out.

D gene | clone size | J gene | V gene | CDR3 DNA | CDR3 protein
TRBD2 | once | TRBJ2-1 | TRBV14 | TGTGCCAGCAGCCCTCGTCCTAGCGGGAGTTACAATGAGCAGTTCTTC | CASSPRPSGSYNEQFF
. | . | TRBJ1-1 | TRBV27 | TGTGCCAGCAGTTTAATCGGGGGAGGCATTGAAGCTTTCTTT | CASSLIGGGIEAFF
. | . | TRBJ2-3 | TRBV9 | TGTGCCAGCAGCGTAGGTAAGGCGAGTAGCACAGATACGCAGTATTTT | CASSVGKASSTDTQYF
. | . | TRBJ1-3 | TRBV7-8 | TGTGCCAGCAGCCCGGCACGGGCCTTGGCTCGTGACACCATATATTTT | CASSPARALARDTIYF
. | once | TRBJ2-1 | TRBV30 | TGTGCCTGGAGTGATCCGATTAGCGGCTCCTACAATGAGCAGTTCTTC | CAWSDPISGSYNEQFF
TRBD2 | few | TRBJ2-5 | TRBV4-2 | TGTGCCAGCAGCCCCCTTGGGGAGGGTCGGTATGAGACCCAGTACTTC | CASSPLGEGRYETQYF
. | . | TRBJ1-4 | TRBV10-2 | TGCGCCACCACTGTGGGGGCTGGTAATGAAAAACTGTTTTTT | CATTVGAGNEKLFF
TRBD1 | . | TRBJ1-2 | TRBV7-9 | TGTGCCAGCAGCTTACAGGGGGCTTATGGCTACACCTTC | CASSLQGAYGYTF
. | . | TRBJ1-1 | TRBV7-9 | TGTGCCAGCAGCCCAGGCGAATCGATTGAAGCTTTCTTT | CASSPGESIEAFF
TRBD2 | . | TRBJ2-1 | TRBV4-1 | TGCGCCAGCAGCCCCCTAGAGACTAGCATTGAGCAGTTCTTC | CASSPLETSIEQFF
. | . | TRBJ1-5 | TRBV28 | TGTGCCAGCAGTTTAAGTAGCAATCAGCCCCAGCATTTT | CASSLSSNQPQHF
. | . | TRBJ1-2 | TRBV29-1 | TGCAGCGTTGAAGACAGTGCCCTCTATGGCTACACCTTC | CSVEDSALYGYTF
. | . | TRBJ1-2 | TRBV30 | TGTGCCTGGAGCGTCTCGCTTGGGGATGGCTACACCTTC | CAWSVSLGDGYTF
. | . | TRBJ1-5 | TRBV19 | TGTGCCAGTAGTATAGATGCGAATCAGCCCCAGCATTTT | CASSIDANQPQHF
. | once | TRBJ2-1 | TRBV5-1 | TGCGCCAGCAGTTCGAGAACCAGCTCCTACAATGAGCAGTTCTTC | CASSSRTSSYNEQFF
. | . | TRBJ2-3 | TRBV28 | TGTGCCAGCAGCCAACTAGACACTAGCACAGATACGCAGTATTTT | CASSQLDTSTDTQYF
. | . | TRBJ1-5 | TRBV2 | TGTGCCAGCAGTGATCAGGGTAGCAATCAGCCCCAGCATTTT | CASSDQGSNQPQHF
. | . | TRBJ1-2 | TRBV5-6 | TGTGCCAGCAGCCAACCTGGGGGCCCGCGCCATGGCTACACCTTC | CASSQPGGPRHGYTF
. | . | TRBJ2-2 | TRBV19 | TGTGCCAGTAGTAGGGGTAACACCGGGGAGCTGTTTTTT | CASSRGNTGELFF
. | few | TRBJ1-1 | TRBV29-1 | TGCAGCGTTGAGGGCACCCAAGCTTTCTTT | CSVEGTQAFF
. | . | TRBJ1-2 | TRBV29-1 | TGCAGCGTTGAAGAAGGGTATAGGTACGATGGCTACACCTTC | CSVEEGYRYDGYTF
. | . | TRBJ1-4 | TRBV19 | TGTGCCAGTAGTATAGATTTGGTTCGCGTGGCAACTAATGAAAAACTGTTTTTT | CASSIDLVRVATNEKLFF